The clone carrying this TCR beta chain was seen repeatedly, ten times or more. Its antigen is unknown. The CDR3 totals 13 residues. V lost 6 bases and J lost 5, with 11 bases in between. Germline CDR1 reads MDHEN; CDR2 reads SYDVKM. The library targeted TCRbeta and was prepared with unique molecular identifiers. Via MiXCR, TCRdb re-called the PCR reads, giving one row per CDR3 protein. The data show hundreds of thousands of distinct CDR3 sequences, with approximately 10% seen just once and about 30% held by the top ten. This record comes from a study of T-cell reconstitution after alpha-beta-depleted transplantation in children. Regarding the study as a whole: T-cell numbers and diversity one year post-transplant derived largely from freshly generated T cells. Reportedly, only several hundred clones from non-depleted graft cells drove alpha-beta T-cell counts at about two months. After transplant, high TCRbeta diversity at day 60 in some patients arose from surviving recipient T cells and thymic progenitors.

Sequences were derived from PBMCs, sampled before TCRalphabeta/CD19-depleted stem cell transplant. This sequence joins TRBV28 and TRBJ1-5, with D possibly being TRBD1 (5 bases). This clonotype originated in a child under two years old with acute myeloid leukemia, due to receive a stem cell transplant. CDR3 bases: TGTGCCAGCAGGATGGGGGGATATCAGCCCCAGCATTTT. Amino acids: CASRMGGYQPQHF.